This TCR beta chain was retrieved from a study of blood T cell repertoires in COVID-19. Study in general: The United States, Italy and Spain supplied acute and convalescent COVID-19 samples. The analysed material was cDNA or gDNA that came from T cells, B-cell-depleted T cells, or PBMCs.

Germline-derived CDR1 and CDR2 are MNHEY and SVGEGT. This CDR3 contains 12 residues. V lost 2 bases and J lost 3, with 5 bases in between. Original processing methods: Amplified reference gene primers provided the basis for estimating nucleated cell counts. Assay: immunoSEQ multiplex PCR; the TCRdb copy retains only in-frame clones and omits some. V, J and clone size derive from that table, while D and trimming were established from the DNA sequence. Among roughly 180,000 clones listed, under 85% were seen once. V is TRBV6-2 or TRBV6-3 and J is TRBJ2-7; D is unresolved. Sequences were obtained from peripheral blood. The source of this sequence is a human donor in a cohort sampled during active COVID-19. The CDR3 loop reads CASSYASYEQYF. The CDR3, as DNA: TGTGCCAGCAGTTACGCGAGCTACGAGCAGTACTTC.